The clone carrying this T cell receptor beta chain was seen once. Its antigen remains unidentified. At one end the junction does not follow the germline gene, possibly because of a read error. For the second PCR, which ran for roughly 7 to 11 cycles, a sample-barcoded 5' primer and a J-beta primer mix were used. Unique molecular identifiers of 12 random nucleotides labeled each cDNA. Each CDR3 protein is one row after TCRdb ran MiXCR on the 5' RACE reads. The top ten hold approximately 20% of the sample, which has 650,000 to 950,000 distinct CDR3 sequences, under 45% seen once. The entry originates in a study of blood T cells in healthy people across ages. Regarding the study as a whole: Naive T cell percentage strongly correlated with TCR beta diversity. Whereas aged donors had fewer naive CD4+ cells, long-lived donors had more of them and higher diversity.

CDR1 is LGHNA and CDR2 is YSLEER in the germline V gene. This CDR3 is built from 15 residues. Total RNA was extracted at no less than 6 micrograms per sample. The sequencing sample was made of blood. This receptor was obtained from a man between 60 and 75 years old in good health. V gene TRBV4-3 combines with J gene TRBJ1-1; D is uncertain. The CDR3 DNA sequence: TGCGCCGGCAGCCAAGACGGGTCTCTGTACACTGAGGCTTTCTTT. It yields the protein CAGSQDGSLYTEAFF.